The present entry profiles one T cell receptor beta chain with its context. Antigen specificity is unknown. It is likely a read error: a sequence one base away is far more abundant. The CDR3 length is 13 residues. These data come from a study of T cells after yellow fever vaccination. Turning to the study itself: The fractions with low cell numbers were processed using SMART-Seq v4 Ultra Low Input.

Study outcomes and limitations: It was the secondary response that reached its peak faster, day 5 versus 15, but it was weaker. Reappearance after the booster was observed for most primary-vaccination clones (roughly 95% CD4, about 90% CD8).

TCRdb re-called the 5' RACE reads with MiXCR, one entry per CDR3 protein. The table records 200,000 to 250,000 distinct CDR3 sequences, 6.9% of them present only once. This TCR came from a man younger than 40 who received the YFV17D yellow fever vaccine. The J gene is TRBJ2-7, the V gene TRBV12-3 or TRBV12-4; D unclear. This sample comprised CD4+ T cells sorted from PBMCs, obtained 15 days after the yellow fever booster vaccination. CDR3 sequence reads: CASSLSRSYKQYF. CDR3 DNA: TGTGCCAGCAGTTTAAGCCGCTCCTACAAGCAGTACTTC.